This TCR beta chain emerged from a study of blood T cells in healthy people across ages. This CDR3 is 14 amino acids long. V was clipped by 6 bases and J by 5 bases, with 17 bases between them. A second about 7 to 11 cycle PCR used barcoded and J-beta primers. Using its own MiXCR run on the 5' RACE reads, TCRdb lists one record per CDR3 protein. Among around 780,000 distinct CDR3 sequences listed, 20% to 30% were seen once. The same data also contributed to another study, on T cells of mothers and their children.

This clonotype originated in a boy under 18 in good health. Sequenced sample: blood. V is TRBV12-3 or TRBV12-4 and J is TRBJ2-7; D is tentatively TRBD1 or TRBD2 (5 bases each). The CDR3 DNA reads TGTGCCAGCAGCCCCTCGGCAGGGCGGGACGAGCAGTACTTC. Amino acids: CASSPSAGRDEQYF.